This TCR beta chain came from a study of monozygotic twins with cystic fibrosis. Study-level results: Monozygotic CF twins shared more identical nucleotide clonotypes than unrelated patients. No link emerged between shared CDR3 counts and age, concordance or severity. In 13 of 16 pairs, V gene usage was closest to the co-twin's. Clonality was generally low (median around 0.0098), higher in the most severe patients.

Measured with immunoSEQ multiplex PCR; TCRdb has only the in-frame clones, and not every one. The table shows approximately 34,000 clones, with roughly 96% occurring only once. On this clone: Its antigen is not known.

The CDR3 totals 15 residues. Germline V lookup: CDR1 SEHNR, CDR2 FQNEAQ (reference sequence). With 7 bases removed from V and 2 bases from J, the gap between germline ends came to 17 bases. The sequenced sample was blood. The source is a girl aged 2 to 9 with cystic fibrosis. The V gene is TRBV7-9, the J gene TRBJ1-2, with D possibly TRBD1 on 6 matching bases. For the CDR3, the DNA is TGTGCCAGCACCCGAGATATAGACAGGAACTATGGCTACACCTTC. Its protein is CASTRDIDRNYGYTF.